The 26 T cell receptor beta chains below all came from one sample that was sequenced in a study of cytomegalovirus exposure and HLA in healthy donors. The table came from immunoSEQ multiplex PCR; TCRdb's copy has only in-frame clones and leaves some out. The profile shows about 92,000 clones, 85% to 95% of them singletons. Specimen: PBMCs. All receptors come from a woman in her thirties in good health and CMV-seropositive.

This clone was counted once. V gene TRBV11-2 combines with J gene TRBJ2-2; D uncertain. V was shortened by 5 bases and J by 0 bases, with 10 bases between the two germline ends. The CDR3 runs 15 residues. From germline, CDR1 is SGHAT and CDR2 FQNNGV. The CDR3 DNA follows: TGTGCCAGCAGCACCCGGTCCCCGAACACCGGGGAGCTGTTTTTT. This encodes CASSTRSPNTGELFF.

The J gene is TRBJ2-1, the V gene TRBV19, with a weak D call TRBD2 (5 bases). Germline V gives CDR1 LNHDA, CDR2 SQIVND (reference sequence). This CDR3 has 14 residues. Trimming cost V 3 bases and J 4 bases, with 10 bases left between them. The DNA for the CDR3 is TGTGCCAGTAGTATCATCGGAGGTTACAATGAGCAGTTCTTC. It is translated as CASSIIGGYNEQFF.

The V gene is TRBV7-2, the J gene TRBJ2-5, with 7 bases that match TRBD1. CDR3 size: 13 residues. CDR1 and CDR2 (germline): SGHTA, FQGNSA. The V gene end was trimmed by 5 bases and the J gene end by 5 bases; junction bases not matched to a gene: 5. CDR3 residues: CASSLGGSETQYF. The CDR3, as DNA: TGTGCCAGCAGCCTAGGGGGCTCTGAGACCCAGTACTTC. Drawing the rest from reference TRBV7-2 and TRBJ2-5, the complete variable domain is GAGVSQSPSNKVTEKGKDVELRCDPISGHTALYWYRQSLGQGLEFLIYFQGNSAPDKSGLPSDRFSAERTGGSVSTLTIQRTQQEDSAVYLCASSLGGSETQYFGPGTRLLVL.

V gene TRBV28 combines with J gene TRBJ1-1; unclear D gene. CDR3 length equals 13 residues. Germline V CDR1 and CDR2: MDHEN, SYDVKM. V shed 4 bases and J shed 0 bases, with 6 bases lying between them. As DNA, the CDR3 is TGTGCCAGCAGTTCCCAGTTGAACACTGAAGCTTTCTTT. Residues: CASSSQLNTEAFF. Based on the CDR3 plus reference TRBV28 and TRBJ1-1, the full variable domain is DVKVTQSSRYLVKRTGEKVFLECVQDMDHENMFWYRQDPGLGLRLIYFSYDVKMKEKGDIPEGYSVSREKKERFSLILESASTNQTSMYLCASSSQLNTEAFFGQGTRLTVV.

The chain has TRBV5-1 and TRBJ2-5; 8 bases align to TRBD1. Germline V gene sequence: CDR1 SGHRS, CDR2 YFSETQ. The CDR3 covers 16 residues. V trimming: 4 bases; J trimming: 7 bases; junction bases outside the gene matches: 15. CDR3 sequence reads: CASSTTLTGARGTQYF. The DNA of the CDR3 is TGCGCCAGCAGCACCACCTTGACAGGGGCCCGTGGGACCCAGTACTTC.

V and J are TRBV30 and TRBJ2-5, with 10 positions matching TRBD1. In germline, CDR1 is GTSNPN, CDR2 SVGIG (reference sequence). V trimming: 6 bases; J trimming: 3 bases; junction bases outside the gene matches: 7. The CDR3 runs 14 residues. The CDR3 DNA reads TGTGCCTGCAAAACCGGGACAGGGGAAGAGACCCAGTACTTC. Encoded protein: CACKTGTGEETQYF.

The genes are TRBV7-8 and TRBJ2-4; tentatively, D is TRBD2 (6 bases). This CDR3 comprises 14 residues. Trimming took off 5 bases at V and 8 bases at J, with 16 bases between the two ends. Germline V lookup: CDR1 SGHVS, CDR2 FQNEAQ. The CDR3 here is CASSVRDTSYIQYF. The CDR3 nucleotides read TGTGCCAGCAGCGTGAGGGATACTAGCTACATTCAGTACTTC.

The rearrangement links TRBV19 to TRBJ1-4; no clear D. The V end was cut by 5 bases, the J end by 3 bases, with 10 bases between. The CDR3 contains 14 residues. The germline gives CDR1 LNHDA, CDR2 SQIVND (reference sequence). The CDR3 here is CASSFGSANEKLFF. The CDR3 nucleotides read TGTGCCAGTAGTTTTGGCTCCGCTAATGAAAAACTGTTTTTT. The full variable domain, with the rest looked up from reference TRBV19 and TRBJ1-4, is DGGITQSPKYLFRKEGQNVTLSCEQNLNHDAMYWYRQDPGQGLRLIYYSQIVNDFQKGDIAEGYSVSREKKESFPLTVTSAQKNPTAFYLCASSFGSANEKLFFGSGTQLSVL.

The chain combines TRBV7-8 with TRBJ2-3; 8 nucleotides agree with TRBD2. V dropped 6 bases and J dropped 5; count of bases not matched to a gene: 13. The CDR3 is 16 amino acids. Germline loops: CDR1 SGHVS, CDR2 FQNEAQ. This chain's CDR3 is CASRRIPGLVGDTQYF. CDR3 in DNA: TGTGCCAGCAGAAGAATTCCGGGACTAGTGGGAGATACGCAGTATTTT.

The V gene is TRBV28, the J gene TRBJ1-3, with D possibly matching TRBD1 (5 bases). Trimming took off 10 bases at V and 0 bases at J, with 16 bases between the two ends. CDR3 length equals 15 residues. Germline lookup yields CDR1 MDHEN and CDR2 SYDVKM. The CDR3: CAISAGTYSGNTIYF. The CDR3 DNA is TGTGCCATCTCCGCCGGGACTTACTCTGGAAACACCATATATTTT.

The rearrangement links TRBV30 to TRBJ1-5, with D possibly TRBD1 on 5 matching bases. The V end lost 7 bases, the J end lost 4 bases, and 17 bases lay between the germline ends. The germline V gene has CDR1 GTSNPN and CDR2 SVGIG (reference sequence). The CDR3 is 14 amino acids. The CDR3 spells CASQGLSENQPQHF. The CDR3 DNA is TGTGCCTCCCAGGGACTCTCCGAGAATCAGCCCCAGCATTTT.

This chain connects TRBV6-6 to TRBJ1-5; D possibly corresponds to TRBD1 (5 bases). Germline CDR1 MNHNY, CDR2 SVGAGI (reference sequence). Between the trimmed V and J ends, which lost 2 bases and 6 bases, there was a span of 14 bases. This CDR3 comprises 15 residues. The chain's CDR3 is CASSYDRQGTQPQHF. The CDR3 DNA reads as TGTGCCAGCAGTTACGATCGGCAGGGCACTCAGCCCCAGCATTTT.

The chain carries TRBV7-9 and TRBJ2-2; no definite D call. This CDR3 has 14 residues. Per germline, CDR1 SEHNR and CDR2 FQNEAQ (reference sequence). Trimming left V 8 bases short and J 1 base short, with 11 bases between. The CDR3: CASPPVRNTGELFF. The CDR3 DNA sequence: TGTGCCAGCCCCCCCGTCAGGAACACCGGGGAGCTGTTTTTT. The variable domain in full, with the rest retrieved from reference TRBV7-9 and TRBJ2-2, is DTGVSQNPRHKITKRGQNVTFRCDPISEHNRLYWYRQTLGQGPEFLTYFQNEAQLEKSRLLSDRFSAERPKGSFSTLEIQRTEQGDSAMYLCASPPVRNTGELFFGEGSRLTVL.

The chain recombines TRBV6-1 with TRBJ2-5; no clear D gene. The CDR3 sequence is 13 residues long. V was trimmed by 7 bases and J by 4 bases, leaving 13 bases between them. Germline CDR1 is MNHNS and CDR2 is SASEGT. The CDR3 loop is CASTGGFIETQYF. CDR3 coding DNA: TGTGCCAGCACTGGCGGATTTATAGAGACCCAGTACTTC.

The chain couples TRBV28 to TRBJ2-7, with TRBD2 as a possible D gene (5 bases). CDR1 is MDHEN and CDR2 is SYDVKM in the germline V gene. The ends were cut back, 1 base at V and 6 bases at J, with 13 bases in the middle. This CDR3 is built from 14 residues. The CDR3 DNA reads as TGTGCCAGCAGTTTATCCGGGGTGTTGGGCGAGCAGTACTTC. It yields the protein CASSLSGVLGEQYF.

The CDR3 coding sequence is TGCGCCAGCAGCCCCCGGGGTGGGGTGGCCCAGTACTTC. This sequence encodes CASSPRGGVAQYF. The chain recombines TRBV4-3 with TRBJ2-5, with a weak D call TRBD2 (5 bases). This CDR3 has 13 residues. Germline V lookup: CDR1 LGHNA, CDR2 YSLEER. V lost 4 bases, J lost 9 bases, and 15 bases lay in between.

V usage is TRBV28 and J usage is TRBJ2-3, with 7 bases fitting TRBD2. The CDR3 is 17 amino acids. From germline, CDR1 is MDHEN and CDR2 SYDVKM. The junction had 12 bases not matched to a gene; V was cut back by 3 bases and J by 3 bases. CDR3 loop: CASSLDSAGVVTDTQYF. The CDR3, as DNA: TGTGCCAGCAGTTTGGATTCGGCGGGAGTGGTGACAGATACGCAGTATTTT.

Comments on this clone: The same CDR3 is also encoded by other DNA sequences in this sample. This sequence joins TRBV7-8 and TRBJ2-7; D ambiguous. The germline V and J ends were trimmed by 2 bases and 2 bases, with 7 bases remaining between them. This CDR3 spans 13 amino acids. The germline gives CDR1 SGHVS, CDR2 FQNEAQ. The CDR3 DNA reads TGTGCCAGCAGCTTAACAGAAACCTACGAGCAGTACTTC. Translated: CASSLTETYEQYF.

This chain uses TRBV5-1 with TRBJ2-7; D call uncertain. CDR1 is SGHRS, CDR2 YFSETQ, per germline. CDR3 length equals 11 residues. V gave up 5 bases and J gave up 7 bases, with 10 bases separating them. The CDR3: CASRSTGEQYF. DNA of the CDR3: TGCGCCAGCAGATCAACGGGTGAGCAGTACTTC.

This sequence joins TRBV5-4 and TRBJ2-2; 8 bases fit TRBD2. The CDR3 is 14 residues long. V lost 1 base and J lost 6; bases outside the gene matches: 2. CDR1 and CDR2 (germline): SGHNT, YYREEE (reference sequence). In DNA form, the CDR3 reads TGTGCCAGCAGCTTGCGGGGACTAGCCGGGGAGCTGTTTTTT. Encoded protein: CASSLRGLAGELFF.

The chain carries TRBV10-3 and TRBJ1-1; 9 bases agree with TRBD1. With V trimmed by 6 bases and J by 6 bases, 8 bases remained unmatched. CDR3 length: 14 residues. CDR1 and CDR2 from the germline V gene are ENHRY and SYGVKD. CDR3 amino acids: CAISEGQGRAEAFF. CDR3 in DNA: TGTGCCATCAGCGAGGGACAGGGCCGCGCTGAAGCTTTCTTT.

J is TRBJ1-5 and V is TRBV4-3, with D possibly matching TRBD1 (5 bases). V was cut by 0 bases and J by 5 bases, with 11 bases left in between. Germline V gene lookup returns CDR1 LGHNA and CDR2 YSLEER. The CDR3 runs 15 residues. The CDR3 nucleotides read TGCGCCAGCAGCCAAGATCCAGGGTTGGATCAGCCCCAGCATTTT. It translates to CASSQDPGLDQPQHF.

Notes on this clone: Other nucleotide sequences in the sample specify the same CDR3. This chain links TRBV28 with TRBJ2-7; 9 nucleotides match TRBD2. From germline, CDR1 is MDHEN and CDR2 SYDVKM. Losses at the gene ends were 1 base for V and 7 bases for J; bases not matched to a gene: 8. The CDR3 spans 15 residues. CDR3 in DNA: TGTGCCAGCAGTTTATTTGCGGGAGGGCCGGGTGAGCAGTACTTC. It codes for CASSLFAGGPGEQYF.

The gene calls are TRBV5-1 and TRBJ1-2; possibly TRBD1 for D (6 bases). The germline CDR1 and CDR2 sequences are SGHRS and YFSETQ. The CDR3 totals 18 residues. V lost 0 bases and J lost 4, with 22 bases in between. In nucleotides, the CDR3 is TGCGCCAGCAGCTTGGGCACAGGGAAGTTAATGGTTACCTATGGCTACACCTTC. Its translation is CASSLGTGKLMVTYGYTF.

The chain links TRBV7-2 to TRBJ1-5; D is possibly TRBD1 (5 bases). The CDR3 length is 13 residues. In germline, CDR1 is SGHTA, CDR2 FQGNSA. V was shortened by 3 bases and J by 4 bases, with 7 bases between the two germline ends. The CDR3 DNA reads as TGTGCCAGCAGCTTCAGGGAAAATCAGCCCCAGCATTTT. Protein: CASSFRENQPQHF.

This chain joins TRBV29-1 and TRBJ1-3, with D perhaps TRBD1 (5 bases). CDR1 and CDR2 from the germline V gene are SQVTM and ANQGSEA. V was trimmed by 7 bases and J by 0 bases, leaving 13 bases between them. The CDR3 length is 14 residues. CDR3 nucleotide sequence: TGCAGCGCTGCCGACAGCAGCTCTGGAAACACCATATATTTT. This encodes CSAADSSSGNTIYF.